This section outlines one T cell receptor (beta chain) sequence together with its context. The CDR3 is 16 amino acids. CDR1 and CDR2 (germline): SGHTA, FQGTGA. With 5 bases clipped from V and 7 bases from J, the junction kept 8 bases outside the gene matches. This entry is derived from a study of blood T cell repertoires in COVID-19. Looking at the study overall: Both acute and convalescent COVID-19 samples were obtained from the United States, Italy and Spain. T cells, B-cell-depleted T cells, or PBMCs provided the cDNA or gDNA that served as material.

In the authors' workflow: Amplified reference gene primers provided the basis for estimating nucleated cell counts. Produced via immunoSEQ multiplex PCR; TCRdb's table is partial and in-frame only. V and J calls and clone size are as listed in that table; D and trimming were resolved from the DNA. The profile covers approximately 66,000 clones, with more than 60% appearing a single time and 22% taken by the ten largest. The receptor was derived from a man aged 55-75 years with acute or convalescent COVID-19. Sequences were obtained from peripheral blood. The chain links TRBV7-3 to TRBJ1-6; 10 bases line up with TRBD1. For the CDR3, the DNA is TGTGCCAGCAGCCAGATGGGACAGGGGTTGAATTCACCCCTCCACTTT. This encodes CASSQMGQGLNSPLHF. The variable domain in full, with the rest retrieved from reference TRBV7-3 and TRBJ1-6, is GAGVSQTPSNKVTEKGKYVELRCDPISGHTALYWYRQSLGQGPEFLIYFQGTGAADDSGLPNDRFFAVRPEGSVSTLKIQRTERGDSAVYLCASSQMGQGLNSPLHFGNGTRLTVT.